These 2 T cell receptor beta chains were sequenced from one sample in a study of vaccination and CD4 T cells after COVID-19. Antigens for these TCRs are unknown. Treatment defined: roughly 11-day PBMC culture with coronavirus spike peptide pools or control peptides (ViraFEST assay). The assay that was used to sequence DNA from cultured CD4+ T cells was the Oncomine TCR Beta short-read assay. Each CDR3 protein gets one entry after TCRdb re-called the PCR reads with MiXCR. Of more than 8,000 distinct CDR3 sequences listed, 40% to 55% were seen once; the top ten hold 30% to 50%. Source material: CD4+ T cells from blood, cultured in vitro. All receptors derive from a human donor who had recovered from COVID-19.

The CDR3 DNA sequence: TGTGCTAGTGGTTTGGAGGGGGGGTCACCCCTCCACTTT. Encoded protein: CASGLEGGSPLHF. The rearrangement uses TRBV12-5 and TRBJ1-6, with D perhaps TRBD1 (6 bases). The CDR3 is made up of 13 amino acids. V was clipped by 1 base and J by 10 bases, with 8 bases between them. Germline V lookup: CDR1 LGHNT, CDR2 FRNRAP. Variable domain in full (rest from reference TRBV12-5 and TRBJ1-6): DARVTQTPRHKVTEMGQEVTMRCQPILGHNTVFWYRQTMMQGLELLAYFRNRAPLDDSGMPKDRFSAEMPDATLATLKIQPSEPRDSAVYFCASGLEGGSPLHFGNGTRLTVT.

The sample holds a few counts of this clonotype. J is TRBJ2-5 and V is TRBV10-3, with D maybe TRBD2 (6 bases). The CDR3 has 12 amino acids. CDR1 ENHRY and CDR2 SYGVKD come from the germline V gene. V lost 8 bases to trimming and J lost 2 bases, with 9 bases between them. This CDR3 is CAIRGGQETQYF. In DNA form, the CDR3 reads TGTGCCATCCGGGGAGGACAAGAGACCCAGTACTTC.